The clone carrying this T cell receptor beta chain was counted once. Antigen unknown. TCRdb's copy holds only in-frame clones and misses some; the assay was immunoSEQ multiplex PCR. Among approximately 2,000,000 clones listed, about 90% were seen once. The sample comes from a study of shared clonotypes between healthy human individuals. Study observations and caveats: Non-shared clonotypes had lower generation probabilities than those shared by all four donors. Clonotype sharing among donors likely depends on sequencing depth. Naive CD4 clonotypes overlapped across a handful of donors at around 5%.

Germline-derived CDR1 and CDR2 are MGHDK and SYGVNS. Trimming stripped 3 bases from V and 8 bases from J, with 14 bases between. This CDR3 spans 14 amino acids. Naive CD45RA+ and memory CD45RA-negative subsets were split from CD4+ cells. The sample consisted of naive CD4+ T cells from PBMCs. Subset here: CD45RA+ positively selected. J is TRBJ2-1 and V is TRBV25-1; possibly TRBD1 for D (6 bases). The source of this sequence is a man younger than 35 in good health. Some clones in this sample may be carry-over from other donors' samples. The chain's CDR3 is CASSDSQGRHEQFF. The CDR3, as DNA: TGTGCCAGCAGTGATTCACAGGGAAGGCATGAGCAGTTCTTC.